This TCR beta chain originates from a study of T cell responses to AZD1222 COVID-19 vaccine. TCRdb keeps only in-frame clones here, not all; method: immunoSEQ multiplex PCR. This table has roughly 120,000 clones, around 86% appearing once. Germline V gene data show CDR1 as MNHEY and CDR2 as SVGAGI. This CDR3 spans 15 amino acids. Trimming took 0 bases from V and 8 from J; bases not matched to a gene: 2. The specimen was peripheral blood, collected 28 days after the second AZD1222 dose. The V gene is TRBV6-5, the J gene TRBJ1-6, with 9 bases matching TRBD1. This clonotype was sampled from an adult who received the AZD1222 COVID-19 vaccine. The chain's CDR3 is CASSYSRTGDSPLHF. Here the CDR3 DNA reads TGTGCCAGCAGTTACTCCCGGACAGGGGATTCACCCCTCCACTTT.